The text below deals with one T cell receptor (beta chain). The antigen is not known. This entry belongs to a study of T cell repertoires in cytomegalovirus infection. TCRdb recomputed calls from the reads with MiXCR, one row per CDR3 protein. The sample records roughly 640,000 distinct CDR3 sequences, about 24% being singletons. Per the germline V gene, CDR1 is MDHEN and CDR2 is SYDVKM. The CDR3 length is 20 residues. J gave up 4 bases and V 1 base, and 18 bases lay outside the gene matches. Study-wide results and limits: It was HLA-C-restricted CMV-specific TCR beta clonotypes that dominated the response ex vivo.

The chain uses TRBV28 and TRBJ1-5; TRBD1 matches at 8 bases. The TCR originated in a human donor in good health (CMV status not recorded). Some clones in this sample may be carry-over from other donors' samples. Sequencing was performed on CD8+ T cells from PBMCs. In DNA form, the CDR3 reads TGTGCCAGCAGTTTATCTGCATACGCGACCCGGACAGGGCCGAATCAGCCCCAGCATTTT. Protein: CASSLSAYATRTGPNQPQHF.